This paragraph covers one T cell receptor beta chain sequence. The germline gives CDR1 DFQATT, CDR2 SNEGSKA (reference sequence). The CDR3 totals 15 residues. Trimming removed 5 bases at V and 5 bases at J, with 21 bases between. The sample is drawn from a study of T cells in Graves' hyperthyroidism and ophthalmopathy. Study in general: Peripheral blood was drawn at first diagnosis, prior to all treatment.

The study left out patients who had uncontrolled infection, other autoimmune disease, pregnancy or lactation. TCR beta CDR3 sequences were amplified from RNA transcripts. The primer set for the first-round RT-PCR of the TCR CDR3 was HTBI. TCRdb re-derived calls from the multiplex PCR reads in MiXCR, one entry per CDR3 protein. The data show roughly 740,000 distinct CDR3 sequences, with about 16% seen just once and approximately 8.4% held by the top ten. This chain joins TRBV20-1 and TRBJ2-5; possible D gene TRBD2, 7 bases. The sequence came from a man aged 18 to 35 with Graves' hyperthyroidism. The sample consisted of blood. The CDR3 nucleotides are TGCAGTGCTCTACCCCCCTGGACGGGGGGCGAGACCCAGTACTTC. It is translated as CSALPPWTGGETQYF.